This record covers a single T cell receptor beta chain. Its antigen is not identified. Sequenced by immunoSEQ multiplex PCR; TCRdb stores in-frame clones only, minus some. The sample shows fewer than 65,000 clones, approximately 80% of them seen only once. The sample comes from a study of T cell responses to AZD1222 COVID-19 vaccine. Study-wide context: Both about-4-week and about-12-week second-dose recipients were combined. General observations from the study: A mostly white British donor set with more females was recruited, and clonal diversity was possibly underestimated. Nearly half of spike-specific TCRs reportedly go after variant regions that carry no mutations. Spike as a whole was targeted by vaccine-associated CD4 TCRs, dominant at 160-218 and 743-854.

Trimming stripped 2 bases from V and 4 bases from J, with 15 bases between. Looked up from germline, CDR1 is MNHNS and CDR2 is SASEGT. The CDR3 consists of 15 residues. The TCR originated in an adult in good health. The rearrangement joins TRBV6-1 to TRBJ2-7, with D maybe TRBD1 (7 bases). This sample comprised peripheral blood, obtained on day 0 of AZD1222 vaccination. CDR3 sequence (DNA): TGTGCCAGCAGTGAACGGGGGACAGTTCCTTACGAGCAGTACGTC. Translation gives CASSERGTVPYEQYV.